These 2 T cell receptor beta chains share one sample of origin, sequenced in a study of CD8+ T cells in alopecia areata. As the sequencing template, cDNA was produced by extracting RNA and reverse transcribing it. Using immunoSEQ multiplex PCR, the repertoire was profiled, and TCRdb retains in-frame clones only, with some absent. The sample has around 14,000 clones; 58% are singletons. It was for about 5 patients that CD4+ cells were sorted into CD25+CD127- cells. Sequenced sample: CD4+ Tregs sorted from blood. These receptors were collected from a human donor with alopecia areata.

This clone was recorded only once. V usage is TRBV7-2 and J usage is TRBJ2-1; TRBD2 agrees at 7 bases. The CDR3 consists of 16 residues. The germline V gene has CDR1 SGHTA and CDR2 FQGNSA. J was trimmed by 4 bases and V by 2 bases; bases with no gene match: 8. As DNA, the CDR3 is TGTGCCAGCAGCTTAACGCGGCTAGCGGTTTACAATGAGCAGTTCTTC. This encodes CASSLTRLAVYNEQFF.

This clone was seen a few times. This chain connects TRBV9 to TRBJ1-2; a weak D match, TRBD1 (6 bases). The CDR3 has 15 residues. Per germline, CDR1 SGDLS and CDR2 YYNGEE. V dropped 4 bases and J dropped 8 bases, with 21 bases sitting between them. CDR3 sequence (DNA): TGTGCCAGCAGCCCTAGCGCTGACAGGTTTGAGGGCTACACCTTC. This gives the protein CASSPSADRFEGYTF.